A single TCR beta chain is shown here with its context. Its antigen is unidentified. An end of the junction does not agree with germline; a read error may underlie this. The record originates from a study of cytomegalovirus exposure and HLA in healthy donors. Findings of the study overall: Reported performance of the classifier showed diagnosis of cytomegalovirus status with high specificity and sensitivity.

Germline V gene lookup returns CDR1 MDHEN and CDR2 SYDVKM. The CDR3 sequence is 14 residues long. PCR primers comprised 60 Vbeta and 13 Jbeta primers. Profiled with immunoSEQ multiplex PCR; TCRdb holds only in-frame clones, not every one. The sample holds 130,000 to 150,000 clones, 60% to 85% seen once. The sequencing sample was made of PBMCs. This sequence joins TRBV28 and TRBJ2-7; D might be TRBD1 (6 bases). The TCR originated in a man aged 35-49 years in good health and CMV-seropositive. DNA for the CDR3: TGTGCCAGCAGTTTTGCAGGGGCCTCCAACGAGCAGTACTTC. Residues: CASSFAGASNEQYF.